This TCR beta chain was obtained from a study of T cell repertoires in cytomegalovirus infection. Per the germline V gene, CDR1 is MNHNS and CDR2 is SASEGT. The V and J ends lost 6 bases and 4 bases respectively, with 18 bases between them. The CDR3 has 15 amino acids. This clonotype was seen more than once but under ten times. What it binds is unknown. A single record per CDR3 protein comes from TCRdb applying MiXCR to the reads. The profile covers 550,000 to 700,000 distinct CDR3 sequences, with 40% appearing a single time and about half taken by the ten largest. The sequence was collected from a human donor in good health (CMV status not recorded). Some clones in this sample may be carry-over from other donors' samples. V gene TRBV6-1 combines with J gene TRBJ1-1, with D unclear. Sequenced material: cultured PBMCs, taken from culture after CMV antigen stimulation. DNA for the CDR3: TGTGCCAGCAGGGAGCTTTTGGGGAGAGGCACTGAAGCTTTCTTT. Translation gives CASRELLGRGTEAFF.